This T cell receptor (beta chain) was observed in a study of cytomegalovirus exposure and HLA in healthy donors. Using immunoSEQ multiplex PCR, the repertoire was profiled, and TCRdb retains in-frame clones only, with some absent. This sample has more than 140,000 clones, with about 89% found just once. From the 120-subject validation cohort, which was separate from the approximately 670-subject first cohort, the donors were drawn. Only a few counts were recorded for this clone. The receptor's source is a woman aged 18 to 35 in good health and CMV-seropositive. The sequenced sample consisted of PBMCs.

CDR3 loop: CASSFSTSGRTYEQYF. In nucleotides, the CDR3 is TGTGCCAGCAGTTTCTCGACTAGCGGAAGGACCTACGAGCAGTACTTC. J is TRBJ2-7 and V is TRBV28, with TRBD2 identical over 9 bases. This CDR3 has 16 amino acids. Germline CDR1 reads MDHEN; CDR2 reads SYDVKM. The J segment lost 2 bases and the V segment lost 3 bases, leaving 8 bases of the junction unmatched.